These 6 T cell receptor beta chains were sequenced from one sample in a study of cytomegalovirus exposure and HLA in healthy donors. The PCR made use of 60 Vbeta and 13 Jbeta primers. Repertoires were generated with immunoSEQ multiplex PCR, while TCRdb's copy carries only in-frame clones and drops some. The table shows over 110,000 clones, with over 60% occurring only once. Material: PBMCs. These TCRs come from a male donor in good health and CMV-seropositive.

This clone has just a few counts. The DNA for the CDR3 is TGTGCCAGCAGGAACATCTATGCGGGAGCGGGATACAATGAGCAGTTCTTC. As protein: CASRNIYAGAGYNEQFF. V and J are TRBV7-3 and TRBJ2-1; 7 bases are shared with TRBD2. The CDR3 covers 17 residues. The V gene end was trimmed by 6 bases and the J gene end by 4 bases; junction bases not matched to a gene: 15. Germline V lookup: CDR1 SGHTA, CDR2 FQGTGA.

The V and J genes are TRBV30 and TRBJ2-3; 10 nucleotides agree with TRBD2. The CDR3 runs 16 residues. The V and J ends lost 0 bases and 6 bases, in that order; junction bases with no gene match: 9. Germline CDR1 is GTSNPN and CDR2 is SVGIG (reference sequence). CDR3 loop: CAWSVRGLAGEDTQYF. CDR3 sequence (DNA): TGTGCCTGGAGTGTACGTGGGCTAGCGGGAGAGGATACGCAGTATTTT.

The chain has TRBV5-5 and TRBJ2-7; 7 positions agree with TRBD2. CDR3 size: 13 residues. V lost 1 base, J lost 3 bases, and 1 base stayed unmatched. CDR1 SGHKS and CDR2 YYEKEE come from the germline V gene (reference sequence). The CDR3 bases are TGTGCCAGCAGCTTGAGCGGGAACTACGAGCAGTACTTC. Its protein product is CASSLSGNYEQYF.

V usage is TRBV18 and J usage is TRBJ2-2, with TRBD2 as a possible D gene (6 bases). The CDR3 spans 14 residues. Trimming took off 4 bases at V and 5 bases at J, with 11 bases between the two ends. Germline CDR1 is KGHSH and CDR2 is LQKENI. Written as DNA, the CDR3 is TGTGCCAGCTCACAACTAGCAAGGACCGGGGAGCTGTTTTTT. This encodes CASSQLARTGELFF.

For the CDR3, the DNA is TGTGCCAGCAGTGAGGGACAGGGGTCCTACGAGCAGTACTTC. Translating gives CASSEGQGSYEQYF. The chain carries TRBV2 and TRBJ2-7, with 10 bases aligning to TRBD1. Trimming at V came to 3 bases and at J to 1 base, leaving 0 bases not matched to a gene. This CDR3 region has 14 residues. From germline, CDR1 is SNHLY and CDR2 FYNNEI.

This clone was picked up one time. CDR3 region: CASRPPTGNSYEQYF. The CDR3 DNA follows: TGTGCCAGCAGGCCACCGACAGGTAACTCCTACGAGCAGTACTTC. The rearrangement uses TRBV28 and TRBJ2-7, with D perhaps TRBD1 (6 bases). The CDR3 extends over 15 amino acids. Trimming stripped 6 bases from V and 0 bases from J, with 15 bases between. Germline loops: CDR1 MDHEN, CDR2 SYDVKM. Based on the CDR3 plus reference TRBV28 and TRBJ2-7, the full variable domain is DVKVTQSSRYLVKRTGEKVFLECVQDMDHENMFWYRQDPGLGLRLIYFSYDVKMKEKGDIPEGYSVSREKKERFSLILESASTNQTSMYLCASRPPTGNSYEQYFGPGTRLTVT.